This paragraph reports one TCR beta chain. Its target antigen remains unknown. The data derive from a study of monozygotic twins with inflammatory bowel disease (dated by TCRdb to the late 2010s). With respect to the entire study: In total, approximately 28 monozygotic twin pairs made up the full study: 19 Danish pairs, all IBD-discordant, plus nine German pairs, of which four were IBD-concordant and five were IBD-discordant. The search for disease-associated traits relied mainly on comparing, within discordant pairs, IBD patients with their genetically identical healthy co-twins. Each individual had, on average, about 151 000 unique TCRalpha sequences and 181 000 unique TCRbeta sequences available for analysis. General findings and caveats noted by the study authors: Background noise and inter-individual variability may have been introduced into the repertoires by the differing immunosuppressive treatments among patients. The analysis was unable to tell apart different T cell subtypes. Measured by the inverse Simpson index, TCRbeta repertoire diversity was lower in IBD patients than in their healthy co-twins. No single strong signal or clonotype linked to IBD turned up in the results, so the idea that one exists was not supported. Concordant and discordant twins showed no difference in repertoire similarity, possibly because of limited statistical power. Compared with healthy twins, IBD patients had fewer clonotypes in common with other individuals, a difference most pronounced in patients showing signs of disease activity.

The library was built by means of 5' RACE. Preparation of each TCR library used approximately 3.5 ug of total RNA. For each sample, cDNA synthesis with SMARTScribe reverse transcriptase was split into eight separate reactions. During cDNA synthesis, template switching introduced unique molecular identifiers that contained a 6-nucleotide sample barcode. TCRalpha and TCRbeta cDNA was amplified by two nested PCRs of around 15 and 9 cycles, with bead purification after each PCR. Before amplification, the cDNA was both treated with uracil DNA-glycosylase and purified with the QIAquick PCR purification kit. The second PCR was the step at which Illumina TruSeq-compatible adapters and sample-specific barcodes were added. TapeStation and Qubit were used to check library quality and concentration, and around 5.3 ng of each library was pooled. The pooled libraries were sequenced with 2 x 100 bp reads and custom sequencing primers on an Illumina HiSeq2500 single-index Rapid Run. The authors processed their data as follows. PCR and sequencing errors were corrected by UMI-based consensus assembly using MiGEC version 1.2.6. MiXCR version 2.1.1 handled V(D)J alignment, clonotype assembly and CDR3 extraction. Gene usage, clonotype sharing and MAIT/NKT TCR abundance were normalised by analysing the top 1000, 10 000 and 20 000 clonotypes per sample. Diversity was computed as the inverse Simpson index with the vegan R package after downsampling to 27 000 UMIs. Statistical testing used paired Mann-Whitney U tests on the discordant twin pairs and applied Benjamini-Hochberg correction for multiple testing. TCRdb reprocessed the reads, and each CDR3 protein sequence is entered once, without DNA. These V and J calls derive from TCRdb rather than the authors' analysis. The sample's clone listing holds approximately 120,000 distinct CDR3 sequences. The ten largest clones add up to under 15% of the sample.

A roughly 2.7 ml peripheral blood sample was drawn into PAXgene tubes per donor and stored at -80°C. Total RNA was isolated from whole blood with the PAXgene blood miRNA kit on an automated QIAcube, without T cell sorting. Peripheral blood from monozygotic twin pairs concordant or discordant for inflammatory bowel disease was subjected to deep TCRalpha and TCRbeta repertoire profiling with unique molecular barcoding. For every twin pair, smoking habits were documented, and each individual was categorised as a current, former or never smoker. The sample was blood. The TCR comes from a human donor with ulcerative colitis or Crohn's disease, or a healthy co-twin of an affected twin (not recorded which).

CDR3 region: CASSYQTSASPLHF. The sequence links TRBV13 to TRBJ1-6. The CDR3 has 14 amino acids, counting the end cysteine and phenylalanine. The nucleotide record is missing. CDR1 and CDR2 are read off the germline V gene (reference sequence) as PRHDT and FYEKMQ.